The rows below give T cell receptor beta chains drawn from one sample of a study of cytomegalovirus exposure and HLA in healthy donors. Method: immunoSEQ multiplex PCR; TCRdb's copy keeps in-frame clones and lacks some. This table has 90,000 to 140,000 clones, 70% to 90% appearing once. The sequenced sample was PBMCs. These receptors were collected from a woman aged 18-30 years in good health and CMV-seropositive. CDR3s include the opening cysteine and the closing phenylalanine or tryptophan. D genes are given only for firm matches. The size entry is marked missing in some rows and otherwise reads once, few, many or a size class.

clone_size j_call d_call v_call cdr3_nt cdr3_aa
. TRBJ1-6 TRBD1 TRBV28 TGTGCCAGCAGGGGACAGTATAATTCACCCCTCCACTTT CASRGQYNSPLHF
. TRBJ1-1 . TRBV6-1 TGTGCCAGCGCCCTGGGGAGGGAGAACACTGAAGCTTTCTTT CASALGRENTEAFF
. TRBJ2-1 . TRBV5-5 TGTGCCAGCAGCACCCGGGAAACCTACAATGAGCAGTTCTTC CASSTRETYNEQFF
. TRBJ1-2 TRBD1 TRBV25-1 TGTGCCAGCAGTGAACCGGGACAGTTCTATGGCTACACCTTC CASSEPGQFYGYTF
. TRBJ1-1 TRBD1 TRBV6-1 TGTGCCACCTACAGGGGAGGTGGGACTGAAGCTTTCTTT CATYRGGGTEAFF
once TRBJ1-3 . TRBV19 TGTGCCACCCTCCCCGGGACACCAATCTCTGGAAACACCATATATTTT CATLPGTPISGNTIYF
once TRBJ2-7 . TRBV4-2 TGTGCCAGCAGCCAAGATCAACGGGAGTCGGTATGGGAGCAGTACTTC CASSQDQRESVWEQYF
. TRBJ2-7 . TRBV10-2 TGCGCCAGCTGTGTGGGGGCAGATTCCTACGAGCAGTACTTC CASCVGADSYEQYF
. TRBJ2-7 . TRBV10-1 TGCGCCAGCAGTAAATGGGAGAGGCCATACGAGCAGTACTTC CASSKWERPYEQYF
. TRBJ2-6 TRBD1 TRBV11-3 TGTGCCAGCAGCTCCCCGGGACAGGGCTACTCTGGGGCCAACGTCCTGACTTTC CASSSPGQGYSGANVLTF
. TRBJ2-7 TRBD1 TRBV5-6 TGTGCCAGCAGCTTGGATTCGGACAGGGTCTACGAGCAGTACTTC CASSLDSDRVYEQYF
few TRBJ2-2 . TRBV27 TGTGCCAGCAGTTTATTTCGGGAAACCGGGGAGCTGTTTTTT CASSLFRETGELFF
. TRBJ2-7 . TRBV5-4 TGTGCCAGCAGCTTGGGTGCGGGGCCCTCCTACGAGCAGTACTTC CASSLGAGPSYEQYF
. TRBJ1-1 TRBD1 TRBV9 TGTGCCAGCAGCTCCCGACCGGGACAGCCTACTGAAGCTTTCTTT CASSSRPGQPTEAFF
. TRBJ1-2 . TRBV7-8 TGTGCCAGCAGCCGTACAGGGTTTGACTATGGCTACACCTTC CASSRTGFDYGYTF
. TRBJ1-2 . TRBV10-2 TGCGCCAGCAGTGAGGATAGTCGGGCTAACTATGGCTACACCTTC CASSEDSRANYGYTF
. TRBJ2-1 TRBD2 TRBV4-2 TGTGCCAGCAGCCAAGGGTCCAGCGGGGGTTACAATGAGCAGTTCTTC CASSQGSSGGYNEQFF
few TRBJ2-4 TRBD1 TRBV6-6 TGTGCCAGCAGTACCGGGACAGGGGCTGACATTCAGTACTTC CASSTGTGADIQYF
. TRBJ2-1 . TRBV5-1 TGCGCCAGCAGCTTTTCCGTCCGGGGGTCCTACAATGAGCAGTTCTTC CASSFSVRGSYNEQFF
. TRBJ2-7 . TRBV4-1 TGCGCCAGCAGCCAAGTAGACAGATCCTACGAGCAGTACTTC CASSQVDRSYEQYF
. TRBJ1-5 . TRBV12-5 TGTGCTAGTGGCCTAGACGGTGAGGGGCCCCAGCATTTT CASGLDGEGPQHF
once TRBJ2-1 TRBD2 TRBV2 TGTGCCAGCAGTAAGCTAACCGCGGGACTAGCGGGGTACAATGAGCAGTTCTTC CASSKLTAGLAGYNEQFF
. TRBJ2-7 TRBD1 TRBV27 TGTGCCAGCGGGGACAGGGGGCGAAACGAGCAGTACTTC CASGDRGRNEQYF
. TRBJ1-1 . TRBV5-1 TGCGCCAGCAGCACCCCGGAGGGAGGGGGAGCTGAAGCTTTCTTT CASSTPEGGGAEAFF
. TRBJ1-3 . TRBV7-8 TGTGCCAGCAGCTTCGCAGTGGAGGTCTCTGGAAACACCATATATTTT CASSFAVEVSGNTIYF
. TRBJ1-4 TRBD1 TRBV28 TGTGCCAGCAGCCGGGGGACAGGCCCGGTAGAAAAACTGTTTTTT CASSRGTGPVEKLFF
. TRBJ2-2 . TRBV5-1 TGCGCCAGCAGCCCCAGTGGTCCCGGGGAGCTGTTTTTT CASSPSGPGELFF
. TRBJ2-3 TRBD2 TRBV9 TGTGCCAGCAGCGGAATAGCGGGAGGGCCGTTGGATACGCAGTATTTT CASSGIAGGPLDTQYF
. TRBJ1-3 . TRBV27 TGTGCCAGCAGTTTTGGGGGGGCTGGAAACACCATATATTTT CASSFGGAGNTIYF
. TRBJ2-1 TRBD1 TRBV19 TGTGCCAGTAGTATCCGACAGGGGGCGGGTTACAATGAGCAGTTCTTC CASSIRQGAGYNEQFF
. TRBJ1-6 TRBD1 TRBV28 TGTGCCAGCAGTTTGGGACAGGGGGTAGGTAATTCACCCCTCCACTTT CASSLGQGVGNSPLHF
few TRBJ2-1 . TRBV11-2 TGTGCCAGCAGCGAGCTGGCGCGGGAAGCCAATGAGCAGTTCTTC CASSELAREANEQFF
. TRBJ1-2 TRBD1 TRBV5-6 TGTGCCAGCAGCATCGGACAGGGGGCGCAGGGCTACACCTTC CASSIGQGAQGYTF
. TRBJ1-1 . TRBV28 TGTGCCAGCAGTTTAGGGCAGGTGAACACTGAAGCTTTCTTT CASSLGQVNTEAFF
. TRBJ2-7 . TRBV5-6 TGTGCCAGCAGCTTCGGACAGAACTACGAGCAGTACTTC CASSFGQNYEQYF
. TRBJ2-3 . TRBV11-1 TGTGCCAGCAGCTTACCAACAGGGCTTGTGGGCACAGATACGCAGTATTTT CASSLPTGLVGTDTQYF
. TRBJ2-2 . TRBV11-2 TGTGCCAGCAGTATTCAGGGTGCCGGGGAGCTGTTTTTT CASSIQGAGELFF
. TRBJ1-3 . TRBV28 TGTGCCAGCCGGGACTTAGTATCTGGAAACACCATATATTTT CASRDLVSGNTIYF
once TRBJ2-2 . TRBV7-9 TGTGCCAGCAGCCAACGAGGTCTGAACACCGGGGAGCTGTTTTTT CASSQRGLNTGELFF
. TRBJ1-4 . TRBV6-1 TGTGCCAGCAGAGACACGCGGCGGGATGAAAAACTGTTTTTT CASRDTRRDEKLFF
. TRBJ1-4 . TRBV28 TGTGCCAGCAGTTCACCCGGACTGGATGAAAAACTGTTTTTT CASSSPGLDEKLFF
. TRBJ1-2 . TRBV7-3 TGTGCCAGCAGCTTAAAGGGAAGAGGGGGTTTCGGCTACACCTTC CASSLKGRGGFGYTF
. TRBJ2-3 TRBD2 TRBV7-2 TGTGCCAGCAGCTACGGACTAGCGGCGGATACGCAGTATTTT CASSYGLAADTQYF
. TRBJ2-1 . TRBV27 TGTGCCAGCACCCAACGGGGGACTCCATGGGATGAGCAGTTCTTC CASTQRGTPWDEQFF
. TRBJ2-1 . TRBV28 TGTGCCAGCAGTATTCGACAGCCTCGGAATGAGCAGTTCTTC CASSIRQPRNEQFF
. TRBJ2-2 . TRBV11-2 TGTGCCAGCAGCTTAGAATCTAGCGTACGAACCGGGGAGCTGTTTTTT CASSLESSVRTGELFF
. TRBJ1-5 . TRBV11-2 TGTGCCAGCAGCTTACGGTCAGCGGGCAATCAGCCCCAGCATTTT CASSLRSAGNQPQHF
. TRBJ2-7 . TRBV7-8 TGTGCCAGCAGCTTCCGGGACATCACCTACGAGCAGTACTTC CASSFRDITYEQYF
. TRBJ1-2 . TRBV27 TGTGCCAGCAGTCACCAGAGGGACTATGGCTACACCTTC CASSHQRDYGYTF
. TRBJ2-7 . TRBV13 TGTGCCAGCAGTCTGCGGGGGTGGGGCGGGACAACCTACGAGCAGTACTTC CASSLRGWGGTTYEQYF
. TRBJ1-3 . TRBV11-2 TGTGCCAGCAGCTTAGATTTGGGGGGATACACCATATATTTT CASSLDLGGYTIYF
once TRBJ1-2 TRBD1 TRBV25-1 TGTGCCAGCAGTGATCCGGGACAGGGACCAAACTATGGCTACACCTTC CASSDPGQGPNYGYTF